Presented here are 4 T cell receptor beta chains from one specimen sequenced in a study of T cell repertoires in cytomegalovirus infection. Their target antigens are unknown. TCRdb recomputed calls from the reads with MiXCR, one row per CDR3 protein. In the table there are about 830,000 distinct CDR3 sequences, about 31% of which are singletons. Sequenced here: cultured CD8+ T cells from PBMCs, sampled from culture after CMV antigen stimulation. These TCRs come from a human donor in good health (CMV status not recorded). Some clones in this sample may be carry-over from other donors' samples.

In DNA form, the CDR3 reads TGTGCCAGCAGTTTAGACAGGGCCTACAATGAGCAGTTCTTC. Amino acids: CASSLDRAYNEQFF. V gene TRBV12-3 or TRBV12-4 combines with J gene TRBJ2-1, with a possible D match to TRBD1 (6 bases). This CDR3 is 14 amino acids long. V dropped 1 base and J dropped 2 bases, with 6 bases sitting between them.

With regard to this clonotype: Germline and junction disagree at one end, which may indicate a read error. The V and J genes are TRBV10-3 and TRBJ2-7, with 9 bases fitting TRBD1. This CDR3 comprises 14 residues. Germline-derived CDR1 and CDR2 are ENHRY and SYGVKD. The CDR3 nucleotides read TGTGCCATCAGGGATACAGGGGGCCCCTACGATCAGTACTTC. Its translation: CAIRDTGGPYDQYF.

This clonotype was seen a handful of times. The CDR3 is CASGPGSPYNEQFF. The CDR3 nucleotides are TGTGCCAGCGGTCCCGGAAGCCCCTACAATGAGCAGTTCTTC. V and J are TRBV27 and TRBJ2-1, with D hard to call. Trimming stripped 8 bases from V and 2 bases from J, with 13 bases between. This CDR3 comprises 14 residues. Germline CDR1 MNHEY, CDR2 SMNVEV (reference sequence).

This clonotype was seen at least ten times. The V call is TRBV7-2, the J call TRBJ1-2; a possible D gene is TRBD1 (5 bases). Trimming stripped 6 bases from V and 2 bases from J, with 13 bases between. The CDR3 runs 14 residues. Per germline, CDR1 SGHTA and CDR2 FQGNSA. The CDR3 nucleotides are TGTGCCAGCAGACCCGGCAGGGCGAACTATGGCTACACCTTC. Its translation is CASRPGRANYGYTF.